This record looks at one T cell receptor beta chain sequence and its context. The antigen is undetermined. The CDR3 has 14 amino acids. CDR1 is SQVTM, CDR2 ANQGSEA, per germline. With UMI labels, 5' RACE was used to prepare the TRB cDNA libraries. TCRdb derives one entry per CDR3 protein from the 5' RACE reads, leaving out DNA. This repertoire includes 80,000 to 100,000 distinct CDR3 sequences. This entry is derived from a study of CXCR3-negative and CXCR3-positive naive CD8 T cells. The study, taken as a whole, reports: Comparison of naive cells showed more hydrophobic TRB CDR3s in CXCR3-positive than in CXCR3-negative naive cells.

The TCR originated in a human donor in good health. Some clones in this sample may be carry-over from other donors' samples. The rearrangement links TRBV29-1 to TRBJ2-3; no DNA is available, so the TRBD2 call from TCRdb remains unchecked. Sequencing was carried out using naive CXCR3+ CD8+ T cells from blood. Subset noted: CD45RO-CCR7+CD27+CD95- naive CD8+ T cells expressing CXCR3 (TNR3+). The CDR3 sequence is CSVCRGESTDTQYF.